Listed below are T cell receptor beta chains from one sample, sequenced in a study of T cell responses to AZD1222 COVID-19 vaccine. The assay was immunoSEQ multiplex PCR, and TCRdb's table has in-frame clones only and misses some. The table has tens of thousands of clones, roughly 88% seen once; the top ten hold approximately 5.4%. The sequences come from peripheral blood, collected on day 0 of MenACWY control vaccination. These receptors were taken from an adult in good health. The CDR3 runs from the conserved cysteine through the conserved F or W. A D gene is named only where the DNA matches it firmly. Clone size appears in some rows only: once, few, many, or a class for an expanded clone.

D,size,J,V,length,CDR3,DNA
NA,NA,TRBJ1-5,TRBV20-1,14,CSASEGARGQPQHF,TGCAGTGCTAGTGAAGGGGCGCGCGGTCAGCCCCAGCATTTT
NA,NA,TRBJ1-4,TRBV30,14,CAWRAGATNEKLFF,TGTGCCTGGAGAGCGGGGGCAACTAATGAAAAACTGTTTTTT
TRBD2,NA,TRBJ2-1,TRBV19,15,CASSIGLAANNEQFF,TGTGCCAGTAGTATAGGGCTAGCGGCAAACAATGAGCAGTTCTTC
NA,NA,TRBJ2-7,TRBV4-2,15,CASSQEGATSNEQYF,TGTGCCAGCAGCCAAGAGGGAGCGACCTCAAACGAGCAGTACTTC
NA,NA,TRBJ2-3,TRBV9,14,CASSVDGSKDTQYF,TGTGCCAGCAGCGTAGACGGGAGTAAAGATACGCAGTATTTT
NA,NA,TRBJ1-5,TRBV4-3,15,CASRLDRYSNQPQHF,TGCGCCAGCAGACTGGACAGATATAGCAATCAGCCCCAGCATTTT
NA,NA,TRBJ1-2,TRBV6-5,13,CASSYSWRDGYTF,TGTGCCAGCAGTTACTCTTGGAGGGATGGCTACACCTTC
NA,NA,TRBJ2-1,TRBV7-9,12,CASSRNAGEQFF,TGTGCCAGCAGCCGCAACGCGGGTGAGCAGTTCTTC
NA,NA,TRBJ1-6,TRBV7-2,16,CASSLSRSSYNSPLHF,TGTGCCAGCAGCTTATCGCGGAGCTCCTATAATTCACCCCTCCACTTT
NA,NA,TRBJ1-1,TRBV2,12,CASSAGNTEAFF,TGTGCCAGCAGTGCGGGGAACACTGAAGCTTTCTTT
NA,NA,TRBJ1-3,TRBV5-4,16,CASSLGTGVVENTIYF,TGTGCCAGCAGCTTGGGGACGGGGGTAGTGGAAAACACCATATATTTT
TRBD2,once,TRBJ2-5,TRBV6-5,13,CASSRGVGETQYF,TGTGCCAGCAGTCGGGGGGTGGGAGAGACCCAGTACTTC
NA,NA,TRBJ1-5,TRBV18,13,CASSPYEEQPQHF,TGTGCCAGCTCACCATACGAGGAGCAGCCCCAGCATTTT
NA,few,TRBJ1-4,TRBV7-8,11,CASSLSGKLFF,TGTGCCAGCAGCTTATCCGGAAAACTGTTTTTT
NA,NA,TRBJ2-2,TRBV27,13,CASSGSYTGELFF,TGTGCCAGCAGTGGGAGCTACACCGGGGAGCTGTTTTTT
NA,once,TRBJ1-1,TRBV10-3,15,CAISELQDMNTEAFF,TGTGCCATCAGTGAGTTGCAGGATATGAACACTGAAGCTTTCTTT